Listed below are T cell receptor beta chains from one sample, sequenced in a study of response to subunit inactivated influenza vaccine. TCRdb used MiXCR to reprocess the RT-PCR reads, holding one entry per CDR3 protein. The profile shows approximately 290,000 distinct CDR3 sequences, roughly 22% of them singletons. The material was PBMCs from blood, obtained about 20 months after vaccination. Receptors were obtained from a man between 45 and 75 years old who received an inactivated influenza vaccine. CDR3s include the opening cysteine and the closing phenylalanine or tryptophan. A D gene is named only where the DNA matches it firmly. Size is omitted from some rows. Given values are once, few, many or a class for expanded clones.

>-|TRBJ2-3|-|TRBV7-6
TGTGCCAGCAGCTTAGCGGTTAGGGCAGATACGCAGTATTTT
CASSLAVRADTQYF
>few|TRBJ1-1|-|TRBV28
TGTGCCAGCAGTAGGGCCGGACGGACCACTGAAGCTTTCTTT
CASSRAGRTTEAFF
>-|TRBJ2-2|-|TRBV10-2
TGCGCCAGCAGCCACGCAGGGCCCCCTGGCACCGGGGAGCTGTTTTTT
CASSHAGPPGTGELFF
>-|TRBJ1-2|TRBD1|TRBV6-5
TGTGCCAGCAGTTATACCGGGACAGGGGGTTTAGGCTACACCTTC
CASSYTGTGGLGYTF
>few|TRBJ2-1|-|TRBV30
TGTGCCTGGAGTGTACAGCCCAGACTCGATTCCTACAATGAGCAGTTCTTC
CAWSVQPRLDSYNEQFF
>-|TRBJ1-5|-|TRBV10-3
TGTGCCATCAGTGAATCTAGGGGGTTTAGCAATCAGCCCCAGCATTTT
CAISESRGFSNQPQHF
>-|TRBJ1-1|-|TRBV15
TGTGCCACCAGCCGCACTGCAGCGGGCCAAGCTTTCTTT
CATSRTAAGQAFF
>-|TRBJ1-5|-|TRBV5-1
TGCGCCAGCAGCTTGGGGGGAGATTGGGGACAGCCCCAGCATTTT
CASSLGGDWGQPQHF
>-|TRBJ1-5|-|TRBV6-1
TGTGCCAGCAGTGATGGGGGGGGCGGGCGTCAGCCCCAGCATTTT
CASSDGGGGRQPQHF
>few|TRBJ1-3|-|TRBV18
TGTGCCAGCTCACGACTCGACAGAGCCTCTGGAAACACCATATATTTT
CASSRLDRASGNTIYF
>few|TRBJ2-4|TRBD2|TRBV3-1
TGTGCCAGCAGCCACGGGACTAGCGGGAGTGCCAAAAACATTCAGTACTTC
CASSHGTSGSAKNIQYF
>-|TRBJ2-7|-|TRBV5-1
TGCGCCAGCAGTCCTGACACCACGAGCTCCTACGAGCAGTACTTC
CASSPDTTSSYEQYF
>-|TRBJ1-5|-|TRBV6-1
TGTGCCAGCACCCCCCTCGTCGGGGTGCAGCCCCAGCATTTT
CASTPLVGVQPQHF
>-|TRBJ2-2|-|TRBV24-1
TGTGCCACCAGTGATTTCTCGGGGACTCCGGGCACCGGGGAGCTGTTTTTT
CATSDFSGTPGTGELFF
>many|TRBJ1-1|TRBD1|TRBV20-1
TGCAGTGCTAGAACAGGGGTGGCGAACACTGAAGCTTTCTTT
CSARTGVANTEAFF
>-|TRBJ1-1|TRBD1|TRBV5-8
TGTGCCAGCAGGCGGGGACAGGGAAGAACTGAAGCTTTCTTT
CASRRGQGRTEAFF
>-|TRBJ2-7|-|TRBV2
TGTGCCAGCAGTGAGCTGTGGGAGTCCCTCTTCTGCTTC
CASSELWESLFCF
>-|TRBJ1-1|TRBD1|TRBV3-1
TGTGCCAGCAGCCCTACAGGGGCTCAGAACACTGAAGCTTTCTTT
CASSPTGAQNTEAFF
>-|TRBJ1-2|-|TRBV28
TGTGCCAGCAGTCCCCGGCCCCGCTATGGCTACACCTTC
CASSPRPRYGYTF
>-|TRBJ2-5|-|TRBV7-9
TGTGCCAGCAGCAAAGAGGGGTTAGAGACCCAGTACTTC
CASSKEGLETQYF
>-|TRBJ2-7|-|TRBV18
TGTGCCAGCTCGTACTCAGCCTACGAGCAGTACTTC
CASSYSAYEQYF
>-|TRBJ2-7|TRBD2|TRBV4-3
TGCGCCAGCAGCCAAGATAAGGGGACTACCTACGAGCAGTACTTC
CASSQDKGTTYEQYF
>-|TRBJ2-1|-|TRBV4-1
TGCGCCAGCAGCCAAGTGGGGGCTGGCTACAATGAGCAGTTCTTC
CASSQVGAGYNEQFF
>many|TRBJ1-1|TRBD1|TRBV12-3/TRBV12-4
TGTGCCAGCAGTTTAGACAGGGGGTCGATAGCTTTCTTT
CASSLDRGSIAFF
>-|TRBJ1-1|-|TRBV13
TGTGCCAGCAGCCCGACGGGTGCCGGACAGCGGCAAGCTTTCTTT
CASSPTGAGQRQAFF
>many|TRBJ1-5|TRBD1|TRBV20-1
TGCAGTGCTGGGGACAGCCCAGGGCAGCCCCAGCATTTT
CSAGDSPGQPQHF
>few|TRBJ1-4|-|TRBV6-5
TGTGCCAGCAGTTCGGGCCTGCAGGGTGGTAATGAAAAACTGTTTTTT
CASSSGLQGGNEKLFF
>-|TRBJ1-2|TRBD1|TRBV4-2
TGTGCCAGCAGCCAAGAGAGTCGAACAGGGGCCTTAGGTGGCTACACCTTC
CASSQESRTGALGGYTF
>many|TRBJ2-4|-|TRBV6-1
TGTGCCAGCAGACCAGGGATCCAGAACATTCAGTACTTC
CASRPGIQNIQYF
>-|TRBJ2-2|-|TRBV7-9
TGTGCCAGCAGACAACAGGGTACGAACACCGGGGAGCTGTTTTTT
CASRQQGTNTGELFF
>-|TRBJ1-6|TRBD1|TRBV9
TGTGCCAGCAGCGTAGGTTCGGGACAGGGTTATTCACCCCTCCACTTT
CASSVGSGQGYSPLHF
>few|TRBJ2-1|-|TRBV12-3/TRBV12-4
TGTGCCAGCAGCCGGGGATCCTTC
CASSRGSF
>few|TRBJ1-5|-|TRBV4-1
TGCGCCAGCAGCCAAGAGGACAACCTCGTCGCTCAGCCCCAGCATTTT
CASSQEDNLVAQPQHF
>few|TRBJ1-1|TRBD1|TRBV20-1
TGCAGTGCCGAACGGGGACAGGGGGTCTCTGAAGCTTTCTTT
CSAERGQGVSEAFF
>few|TRBJ2-1|-|TRBV20-1
TGCAGTGCTAGACCCCAAAGCTCCTACAATGAGCAGTTCTTC
CSARPQSSYNEQFF
>-|TRBJ2-1|-|TRBV20-1
TGCAGTGCCCCGAACTACAATGAGCAGTTCTTC
CSAPNYNEQFF
>few|TRBJ2-3|TRBD2|TRBV29-1
TGCAGCGTTGAAGCGTTTGCTAGCGGAAGCACAGATACGCAGTATTTT
CSVEAFASGSTDTQYF